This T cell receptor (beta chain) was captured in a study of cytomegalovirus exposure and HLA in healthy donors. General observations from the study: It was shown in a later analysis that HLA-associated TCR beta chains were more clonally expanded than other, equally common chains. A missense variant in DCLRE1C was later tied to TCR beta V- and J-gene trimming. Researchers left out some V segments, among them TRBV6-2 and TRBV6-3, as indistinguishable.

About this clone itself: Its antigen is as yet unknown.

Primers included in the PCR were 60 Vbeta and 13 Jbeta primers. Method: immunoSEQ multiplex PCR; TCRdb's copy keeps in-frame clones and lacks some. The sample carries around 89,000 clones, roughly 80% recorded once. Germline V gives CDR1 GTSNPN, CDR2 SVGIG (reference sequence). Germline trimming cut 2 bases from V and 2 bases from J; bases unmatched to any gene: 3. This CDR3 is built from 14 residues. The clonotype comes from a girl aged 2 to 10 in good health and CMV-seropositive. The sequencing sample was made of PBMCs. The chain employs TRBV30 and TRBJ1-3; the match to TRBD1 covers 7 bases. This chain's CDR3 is CAWSRQGPGNTIYF. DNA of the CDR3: TGTGCCTGGAGTCGACAGGGTCCTGGAAACACCATATATTTT. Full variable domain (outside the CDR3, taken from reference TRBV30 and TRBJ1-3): SQTIHQWPATLVQPVGSPLSLECTVEGTSNPNLYWYRQAAGRGLQLLFYSVGIGQISSEVPQNLSASRPQDRQFILSSKKLLLSDSGFYLCAWSRQGPGNTIYFGEGSWLTVV.